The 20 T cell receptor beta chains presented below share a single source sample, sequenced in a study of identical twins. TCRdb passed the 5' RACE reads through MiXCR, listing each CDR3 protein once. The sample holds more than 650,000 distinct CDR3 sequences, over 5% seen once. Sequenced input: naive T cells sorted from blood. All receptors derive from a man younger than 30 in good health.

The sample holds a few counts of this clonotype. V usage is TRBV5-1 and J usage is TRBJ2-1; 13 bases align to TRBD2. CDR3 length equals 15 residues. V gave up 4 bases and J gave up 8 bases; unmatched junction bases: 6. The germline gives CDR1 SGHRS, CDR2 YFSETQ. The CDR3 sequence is CASSVLAGGADEQFF. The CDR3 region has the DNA TGCGCCAGCAGCGTACTAGCGGGGGGGGCGGATGAGCAGTTCTTC. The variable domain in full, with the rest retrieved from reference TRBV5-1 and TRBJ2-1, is KAGVTQTPRYLIKTRGQQVTLSCSPISGHRSVSWYQQTPGQGLQFLFEYFSETQRNKGNFPGRFSGRQFSNSRSEMNVSTLELGDSALYLCASSVLAGGADEQFFGPGTRLTVL.

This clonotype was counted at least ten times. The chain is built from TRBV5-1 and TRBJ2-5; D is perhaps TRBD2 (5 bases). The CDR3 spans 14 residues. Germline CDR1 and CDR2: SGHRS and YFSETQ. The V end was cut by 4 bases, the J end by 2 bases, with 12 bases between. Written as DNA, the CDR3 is TGCGCCAGCAGCCCGGGGAGTCTACAAGAGACCCAGTACTTC. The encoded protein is CASSPGSLQETQYF. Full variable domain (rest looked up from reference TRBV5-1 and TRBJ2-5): KAGVTQTPRYLIKTRGQQVTLSCSPISGHRSVSWYQQTPGQGLQFLFEYFSETQRNKGNFPGRFSGRQFSNSRSEMNVSTLELGDSALYLCASSPGSLQETQYFGPGTRLLVL.

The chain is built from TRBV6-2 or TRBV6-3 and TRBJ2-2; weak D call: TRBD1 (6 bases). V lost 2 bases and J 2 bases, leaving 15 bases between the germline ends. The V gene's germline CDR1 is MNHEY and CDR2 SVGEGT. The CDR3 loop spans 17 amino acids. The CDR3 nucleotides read TGTGCCAGCAGTTACAAACAAGGGGGAGTTAACACCGGGGAGCTGTTTTTT. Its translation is CASSYKQGGVNTGELFF.

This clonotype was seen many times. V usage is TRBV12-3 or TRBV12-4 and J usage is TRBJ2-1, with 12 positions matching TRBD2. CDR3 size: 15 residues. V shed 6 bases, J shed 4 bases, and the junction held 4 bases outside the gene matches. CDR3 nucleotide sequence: TGTGCCAGCAGGATTGGGACTAGCGGGTACAATGAGCAGTTCTTC. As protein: CASRIGTSGYNEQFF.

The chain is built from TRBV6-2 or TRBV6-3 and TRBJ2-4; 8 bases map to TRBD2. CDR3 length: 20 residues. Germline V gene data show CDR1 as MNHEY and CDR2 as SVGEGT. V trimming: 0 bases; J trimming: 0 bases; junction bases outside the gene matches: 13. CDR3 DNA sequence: TGTGCCAGCAGTTACTCGAGTCCGGGACTAGGACCTCTAGCCAAAAACATTCAGTACTTC. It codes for CASSYSSPGLGPLAKNIQYF.

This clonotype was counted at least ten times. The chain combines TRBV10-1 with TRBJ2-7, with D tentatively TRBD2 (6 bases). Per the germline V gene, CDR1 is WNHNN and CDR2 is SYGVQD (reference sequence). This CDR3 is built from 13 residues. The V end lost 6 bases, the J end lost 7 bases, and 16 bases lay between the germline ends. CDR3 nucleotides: TGCGCCAGCAGCCCCGGACTATCGGGTGAGCAGTACGTC. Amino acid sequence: CASSPGLSGEQYV.

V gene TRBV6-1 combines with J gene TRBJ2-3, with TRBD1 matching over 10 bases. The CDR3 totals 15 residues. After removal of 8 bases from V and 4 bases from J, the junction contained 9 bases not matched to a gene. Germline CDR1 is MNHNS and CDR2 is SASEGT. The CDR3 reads CASGQRDRGSDTQYF. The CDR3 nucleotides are TGTGCCAGCGGCCAGAGGGACAGGGGATCAGATACGCAGTATTTT.

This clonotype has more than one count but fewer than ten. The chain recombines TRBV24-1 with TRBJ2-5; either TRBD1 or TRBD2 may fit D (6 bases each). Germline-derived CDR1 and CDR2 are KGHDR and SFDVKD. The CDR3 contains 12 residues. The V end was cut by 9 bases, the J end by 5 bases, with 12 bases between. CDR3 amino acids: CATSEGGETQYF. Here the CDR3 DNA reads TGTGCCACCTCAGAAGGGGGGGAGACCCAGTACTTC.

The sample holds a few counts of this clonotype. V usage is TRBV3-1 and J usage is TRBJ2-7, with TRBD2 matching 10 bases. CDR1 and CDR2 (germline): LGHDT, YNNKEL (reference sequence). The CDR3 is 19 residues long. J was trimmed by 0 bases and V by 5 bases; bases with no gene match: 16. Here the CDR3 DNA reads TGTGCCAGCAGCTCCCCCCCCATTAGCGGGAGGTCAAGCTCCTACGAGCAGTACTTC. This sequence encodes CASSSPPISGRSSSYEQYF.

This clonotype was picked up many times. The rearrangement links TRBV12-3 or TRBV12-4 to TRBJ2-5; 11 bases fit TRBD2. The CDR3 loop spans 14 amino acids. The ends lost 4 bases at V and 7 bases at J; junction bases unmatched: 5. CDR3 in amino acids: CASSSSTSGGTQYF. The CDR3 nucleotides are TGTGCCAGCAGTTCCTCCACTAGCGGGGGGACCCAGTACTTC.

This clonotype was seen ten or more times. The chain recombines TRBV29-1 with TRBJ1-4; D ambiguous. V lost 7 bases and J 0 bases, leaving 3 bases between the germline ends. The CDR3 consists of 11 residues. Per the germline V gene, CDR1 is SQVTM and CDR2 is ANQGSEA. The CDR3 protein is CSGTTNEKLFF. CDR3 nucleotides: TGCAGCGGTACAACTAATGAAAAACTGTTTTTT.

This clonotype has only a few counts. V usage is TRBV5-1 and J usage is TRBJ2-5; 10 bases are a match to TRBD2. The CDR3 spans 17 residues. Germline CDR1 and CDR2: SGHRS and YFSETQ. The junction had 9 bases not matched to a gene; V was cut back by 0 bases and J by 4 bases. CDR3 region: CASSLAKILAGSETQYF. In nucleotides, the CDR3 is TGCGCCAGCAGCTTGGCCAAGATACTAGCGGGATCAGAGACCCAGTACTTC.

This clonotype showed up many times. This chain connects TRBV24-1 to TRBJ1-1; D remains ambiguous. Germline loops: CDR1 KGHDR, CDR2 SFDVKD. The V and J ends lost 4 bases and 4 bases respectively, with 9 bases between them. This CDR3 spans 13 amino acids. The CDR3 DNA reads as TGTGCCACCAGTGACATGGGAGGCACTGAAGCTTTCTTT. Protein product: CATSDMGGTEAFF.

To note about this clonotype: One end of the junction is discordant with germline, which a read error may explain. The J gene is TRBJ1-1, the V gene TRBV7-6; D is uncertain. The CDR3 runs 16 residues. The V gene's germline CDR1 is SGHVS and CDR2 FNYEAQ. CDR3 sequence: CAGSPPRAGSNTEAFF. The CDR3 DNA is TGTGCCGGCAGCCCCCCACGTGCGGGGTCGAACACTGAAGCTTTCTTT.

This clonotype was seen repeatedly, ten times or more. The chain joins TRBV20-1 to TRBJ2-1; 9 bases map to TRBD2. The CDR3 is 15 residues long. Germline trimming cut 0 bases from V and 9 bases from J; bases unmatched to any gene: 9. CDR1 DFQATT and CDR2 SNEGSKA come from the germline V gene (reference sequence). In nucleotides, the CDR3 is TGCAGTGCTAGAGATCCAGCGGGAGGTAGTAGTGAGCAGTTCTTC. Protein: CSARDPAGGSSEQFF.

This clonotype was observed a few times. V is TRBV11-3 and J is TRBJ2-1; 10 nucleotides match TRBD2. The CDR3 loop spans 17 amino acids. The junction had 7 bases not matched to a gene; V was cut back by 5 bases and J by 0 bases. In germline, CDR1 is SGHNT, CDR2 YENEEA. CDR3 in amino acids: CASSPHSGRTSYNEQFF. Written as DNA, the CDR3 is TGTGCCAGCAGCCCGCATAGCGGGAGGACCTCCTACAATGAGCAGTTCTTC.

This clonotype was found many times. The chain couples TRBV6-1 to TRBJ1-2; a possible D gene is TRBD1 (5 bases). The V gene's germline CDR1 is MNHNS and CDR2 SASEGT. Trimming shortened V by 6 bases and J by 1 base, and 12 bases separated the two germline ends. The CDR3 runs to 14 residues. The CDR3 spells CASRFKGVNYGYTF. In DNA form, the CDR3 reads TGTGCCAGCAGGTTCAAAGGGGTTAACTATGGCTACACCTTC.

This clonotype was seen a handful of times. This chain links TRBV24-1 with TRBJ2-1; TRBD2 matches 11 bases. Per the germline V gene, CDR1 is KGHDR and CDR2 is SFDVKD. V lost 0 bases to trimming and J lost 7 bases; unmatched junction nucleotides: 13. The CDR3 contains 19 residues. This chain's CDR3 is CATSDLPRGGGLAANEQFF. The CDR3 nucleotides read TGTGCCACCAGTGATTTGCCTCGTGGAGGGGGACTAGCGGCAAATGAGCAGTTCTTC.

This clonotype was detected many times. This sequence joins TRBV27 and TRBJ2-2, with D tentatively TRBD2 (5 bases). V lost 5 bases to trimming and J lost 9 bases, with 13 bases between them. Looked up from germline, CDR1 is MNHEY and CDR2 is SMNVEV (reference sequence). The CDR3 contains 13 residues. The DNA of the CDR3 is TGTGCCAGCAGTCCGGGGAGTCGGCGGGAGCTGTTTTTT. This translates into CASSPGSRRELFF.

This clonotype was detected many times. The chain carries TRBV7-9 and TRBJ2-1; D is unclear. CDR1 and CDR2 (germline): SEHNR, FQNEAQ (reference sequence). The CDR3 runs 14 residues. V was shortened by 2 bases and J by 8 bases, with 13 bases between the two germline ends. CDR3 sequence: CASSLSGDWYEQFF. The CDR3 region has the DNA TGTGCCAGCAGCTTAAGTGGGGATTGGTATGAGCAGTTCTTC.